This T cell receptor beta chain was identified during a study of CD8+CD57+ T cells in acquired aplastic anemia (dated by TCRdb to the late 2010s). In the study overall: DNA extracted from sorted CD4+ and CD8+ cells had a mean of around 3.3 ug, with a range of roughly 0.19 to 27.4 ug. Mean read counts for healthy donor samples were around 10 million for CD4+ cells and roughly 12 million for CD8+ cells.

In its sample, this clonotype was seen a few times. Its antigen specificity is not known. Within one base of it there is no much larger clone, and no base qualities were kept. The study deep-sequenced TCR repertoires of sorted CD4+ and CD8+ blood T cells from severe aplastic anemia patients and healthy subjects. Ficoll-Paque density gradient centrifugation was used to isolate peripheral blood mononuclear cells. CD4+ and CD8+ T cells were sorted by FACS or magnetic beads before DNA extraction. The V end loses 5 bases and the J end loses 4 bases, and a stretch of 6 bases separates them. CDR1 and CDR2, per the germline V gene, are ENHRY and SYGVKD. Counted from cysteine to phenylalanine, this CDR3 has 12 amino acids. This entry keeps only the CDR3 DNA: 36 bases, framed from base 1. TCR beta VDJ combination and CDR3 sequence profiling used genomic DNA as the template. An Illumina HiSeq 2000 was the platform used for TCR repertoire sequencing. In the original analysis: TRBV/TRBJ rearrangement plots, CDR3 size and DJ length profiles, and Simpson's diversity index were used to assess repertoires. Whichever DNA sequence was most abundant in the deep sequencing data was defined as the immunodominant clone. CDR3 amino acid sequences were screened for sharing across subjects and were compared with published repertoires and the VDJdb database. The public sequencing data were trimmed at Q25 with fastp and processed into clonotypes with MiXCR by TCRdb, which kept only in-frame beta chains. When rows share a CDR3 protein, they turn into one entry using the most common DNA and genes. TCRdb, not the authors, supplied the V and J calls. This sample comprises tens of thousands of distinct CDR3 sequences, more than 75% of them detected only once. Of the sample, 22% falls within the top ten clones.

General findings and caveats noted by the study authors: About 30 CD8+ CDR3 sequences were found in both patients and controls but appeared to be highly expressed in patients and within the immunodominant clones of the patients. No significant difference in CD8+ Simpson's diversity was found between patients and healthy controls (P=0.060).

The clonotype comes from a human donor in good health, serving as a control. The receptor chain draws on TRBV10-3 and TRBJ1-5; the D gene lacks a confident call. Specimen: sorted CD4+, CD8+, or CD8+CD57+ T cells (not recorded which) from PBMCs. The nucleotides read TGTGCCATCAGTCCGAATAATCAGCCCCAGCATTTT. It encodes CAISPNNQPQHF.